This TCR beta chain derives from a study of blood T cells in healthy people across ages. Donor samples were obtained from healthy Caucasian individuals from Russia, aged about 6 to 90. PCR was performed a second time for about 6 to 11 cycles using a sample-barcoded 5' primer and a J-beta primer mix. Each CDR3 protein is one row after TCRdb ran MiXCR on the 5' RACE reads. This sample carries about 1 million distinct CDR3 sequences, less than 50% of them seen once, and the ten largest clones take around 18%. This CDR3 has 14 amino acids. V was pared by 6 bases and J by 3 bases, with 14 bases between. This chain uses TRBV12-3 or TRBV12-4 with TRBJ2-5; tentatively, D is TRBD2 (6 bases). The sample was blood. The TCR originated in a woman aged 55-75 years in good health. For the CDR3, the DNA is TGTGCCAGCAGCCGGGACTTCTCAAAAGAGACCCAGTACTTC. Residues: CASSRDFSKETQYF.